The following is a T cell receptor (beta chain) sequence with its context. V was trimmed by 6 bases and J by 6 bases, leaving 17 bases between them. The CDR3 contains 14 residues. This sample was included in a study of blood T cells in healthy people across ages. For the second PCR, which ran for roughly 6 to 12 cycles, a sample-barcoded 5' primer and a J-beta primer mix were used. Each CDR3 protein is one row after TCRdb ran MiXCR on the 5' RACE reads. The sample holds fewer than 950,000 distinct CDR3 sequences, 53% seen once. This clonotype was obtained from an elderly man in good health. This rearrangement joins TRBV12-3 or TRBV12-4 to TRBJ1-1; D not resolved. Input material: blood. The CDR3 loop reads CASRTRPLGPEAFF. CDR3 DNA sequence: TGTGCCAGCAGAACTAGGCCACTCGGCCCTGAAGCTTTCTTT.